Following are 2 T cell receptor beta chains from one sample sequenced in a study of blood T cell repertoires in COVID-19. Only in-frame clones appear in the TCRdb table, and some are missing; sequencing was by immunoSEQ multiplex PCR. The sample includes about 180,000 clones, around 88% of them seen just once. Specimen: PBMCs or T cells enriched from blood (not recorded which). The receptors here all came from a woman aged 30 to 39 who had recovered from COVID-19.

The chain uses TRBV28 and TRBJ1-4, with 8 bases aligning to TRBD1. The germline V gene has CDR1 MDHEN and CDR2 SYDVKM. The CDR3 has 14 amino acids. With V trimmed by 6 bases and J by 6 bases, 6 bases remained unmatched. This CDR3 is CASRSGGRDEKLFF. CDR3 nucleotide sequence: TGTGCCAGCAGGTCAGGGGGCAGGGATGAAAAACTGTTTTTT.

CDR3: CASTRTGNTEAFF. The CDR3 DNA reads TGTGCCAGCACCAGGACAGGGAACACTGAAGCTTTCTTT. The chain has TRBV6-5 and TRBJ1-1; 7 nucleotides match TRBD1. V lost 7 bases, J lost 1 base, and 3 bases stayed unmatched. The CDR3 totals 13 residues. Per germline, CDR1 MNHEY and CDR2 SVGAGI.